This TCR beta chain emerged from a study of shared clonotypes between healthy human individuals (dated by TCRdb to 2020 to 2022). General notes on the study: The cohort included three men and a couple of women between 18 and 49 years of age. For each donor, CD4 naive and CD4 memory were each given three plates, CD8 naive was given two plates, and CD8 memory was given one plate. The study deeply sequenced blood TCR repertoires of about 5 healthy adults to estimate repertoire size and the extent of clonotype sharing between individuals. To increase sequencing depth and limit assay-specific biases, TCR repertoire library preparation and sequencing were carried out by different laboratories using diverse techniques. Between about 0.85 and 9.5 billion PBMCs per donor were obtained by leukapheresis. Overall study outcomes, separate from this receptor: Incomplete sequencing was indicated by rarefaction of sorted-subset datasets, despite the large sequencing depth. Naive subsets generally had larger estimated clonotype richness than memory subsets. Pairwise subsampling indicated that sequencing depth was expected to affect the degree of clonotype sharing among donors. Higher generation probabilities were observed for clonotypes shared by all four sorted-subset donors than for non-shared clonotypes. Because the study included a small number of donors, the genetic and exposure-history diversity represented was limited. Sampling was restricted to blood, and TCR repertoires in tissue are likely to differ from TCR repertoires in blood. When several donors were compared, the shared fraction of clonotypes was 5% to 6.5% for naive CD4, around 4% for naive CD8, about 2.5% for memory CD4, and 0.35% to 0.5% for memory CD8.

CDR1 SGHNT and CDR2 YYREEE are derived from the germline V gene (reference sequence). The germline ends are 10 bases apart after V is trimmed by 0 bases and J by 1 base. From cysteine to phenylalanine, the CDR3 is 15 amino acids long. Just CDR3 DNA is preserved here, 45 bases in frame from base 1. Healthy HIV-negative adults with no recently reported acute infections or vaccinations were included as donors. Every donor was a Caucasian adult residing in Nashville, Tennessee, USA. CD4+ T cells were enriched by magnetic negative selection; naive cells were then positively selected on CD45RA, and the negative fraction formed the memory subset. Blood was collected by leukapheresis, and PBMCs were isolated by Ficoll-Histopaque density gradient centrifugation and then cryopreserved in liquid nitrogen vapor phase. Analytical flow cytometry was used to check the purity and quantity of every magnetically sorted T cell population. Genomic DNA was isolated from every sorted fraction and measured by UV absorbance on a Nanodrop 2000c.

Using the deep immunoSEQ assay, TCR CDR3 regions were amplified from genomic DNA by multiplex PCR. Extracted genomic DNA from each cell subset was spread evenly across all wells of several immunoSEQ 96-well plates, with each plate serving as a replicate. For sorted subsets, each replicate PCR was loaded with 200 ng genomic DNA, equivalent to approximately 33,000 T cell genomes. The purified libraries were quantified using a Qubit 3.0 fluorometer, sized with a Bioanalyzer 2100, and then quantified again using the KAPA Library Quantification kit. Each immunoSEQ 96-well plate was sequenced on its own single-read 150-cycle Illumina NextSeq 550 flow cell. The original methods were these. Because the immunoSEQ output held only junctional sequences and lacked quality scores, the filtering could not match the filtering applied to full-length reads. To assign V/J genes and CDR3, sequences were annotated against IMGT germline references using PyIR, a Python wrapper for IgBLAST v1.9. Reads with weak V/J assignments (E-value above 1e-6), missing CDR3, stop codons, out-of-frame junctions, or ambiguous translated residues were removed. V3J clonotypes were defined as sequences sharing the same inferred V gene, J gene, and CDR3 amino acid sequence. Percentage overlap between repertoires was computed as shared unique clonotypes divided by the size of the smaller repertoire. Richness of each repertoire was evaluated using RTK rarefaction, the Chao1 estimator, and Recon v2.1 estimates of unobserved clonotypes. Generation probabilities were computed with OLGA for all TCRbeta clonotypes obtained by the gDNA method from a few donors. Not all clones reach the TCRdb copy of this immuneACCESS table, which keeps in-frame sequences only. Checked studies attribute under half of the gap to unresolved V genes and leave the rest unexplained. V, J and clone size are those of that table, while D and trimming were read from the DNA. The sample has 950,000 to 1,100,000 clones on record, roughly 75% of them singletons. The ten largest clones take up around 1.4% of the sample.

With regard to this clone: Its recognized antigen is unknown. Base qualities are missing; no much larger clone stands one base away.

The TCR comes from a young man in good health. Input material: memory CD4+ T cells sorted from blood. The sample's cell subset or site label is to be understood as: CD45RA-negative fraction. The sequence is built from TRBV5-4 and TRBJ1-1; no D gene call is confident. The CDR3 region reads CASSLDSGRNTEAFF. Here is the DNA: TGTGCCAGCAGCTTGGATTCGGGCAGGAACACTGAAGCTTTCTTT.